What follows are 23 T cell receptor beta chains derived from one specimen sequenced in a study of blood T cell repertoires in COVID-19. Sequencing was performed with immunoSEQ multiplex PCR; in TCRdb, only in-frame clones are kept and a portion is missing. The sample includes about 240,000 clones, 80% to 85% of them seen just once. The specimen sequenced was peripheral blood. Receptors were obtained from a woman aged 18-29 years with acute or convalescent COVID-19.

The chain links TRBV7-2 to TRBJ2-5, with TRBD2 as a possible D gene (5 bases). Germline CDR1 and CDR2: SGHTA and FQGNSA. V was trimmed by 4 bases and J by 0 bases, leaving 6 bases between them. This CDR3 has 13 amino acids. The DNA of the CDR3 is TGTGCCAGCAGCTGGAGGAACCAAGAGACCCAGTACTTC. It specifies CASSWRNQETQYF.

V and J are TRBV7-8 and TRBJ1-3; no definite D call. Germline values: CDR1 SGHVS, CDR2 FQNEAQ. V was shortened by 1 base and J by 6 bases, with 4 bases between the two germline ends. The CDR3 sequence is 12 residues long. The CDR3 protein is CASSLGENTIYF. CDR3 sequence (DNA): TGTGCCAGCAGCTTAGGAGAAAACACCATATATTTT. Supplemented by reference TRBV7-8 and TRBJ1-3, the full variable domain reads GAGVSQSPRYKVAKRGQDVALRCDPISGHVSLFWYQQALGQGPEFLTYFQNEAQLDKSGLPSDRFFAERPEGSVSTLKIQRTQQEDSAVYLCASSLGENTIYFGEGSWLTVV.

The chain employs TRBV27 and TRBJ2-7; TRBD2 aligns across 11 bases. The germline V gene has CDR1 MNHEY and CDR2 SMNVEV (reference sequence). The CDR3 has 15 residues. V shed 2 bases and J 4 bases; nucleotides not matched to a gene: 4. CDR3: CASSLVAGGPYEQYF. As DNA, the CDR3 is TGTGCCAGCAGTTTAGTAGCGGGAGGGCCGTACGAGCAGTACTTC.

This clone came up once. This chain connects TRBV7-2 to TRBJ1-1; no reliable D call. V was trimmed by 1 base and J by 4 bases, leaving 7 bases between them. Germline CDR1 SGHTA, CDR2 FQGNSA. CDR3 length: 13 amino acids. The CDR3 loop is CASSLGQFTEAFF. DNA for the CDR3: TGTGCCAGCAGCTTAGGGCAGTTCACTGAAGCTTTCTTT.

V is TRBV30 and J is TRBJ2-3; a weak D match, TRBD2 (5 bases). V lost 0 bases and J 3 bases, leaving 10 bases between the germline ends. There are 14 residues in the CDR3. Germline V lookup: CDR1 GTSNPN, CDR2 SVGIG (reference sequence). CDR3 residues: CAWSVLSGTDTQYF. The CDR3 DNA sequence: TGTGCCTGGAGTGTACTGAGCGGTACAGATACGCAGTATTTT. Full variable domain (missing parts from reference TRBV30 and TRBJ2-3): SQTIHQWPATLVQPVGSPLSLECTVEGTSNPNLYWYRQAAGRGLQLLFYSVGIGQISSEVPQNLSASRPQDRQFILSSKKLLLSDSGFYLCAWSVLSGTDTQYFGPGTRLTVL.

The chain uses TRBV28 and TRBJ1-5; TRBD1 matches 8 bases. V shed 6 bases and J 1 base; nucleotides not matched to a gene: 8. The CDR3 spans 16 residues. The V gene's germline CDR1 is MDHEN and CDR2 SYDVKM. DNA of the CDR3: TGTGCCAGCAGCCCGACAACAGGGGGAAGCAATCAGCCCCAGCATTTT. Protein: CASSPTTGGSNQPQHF.

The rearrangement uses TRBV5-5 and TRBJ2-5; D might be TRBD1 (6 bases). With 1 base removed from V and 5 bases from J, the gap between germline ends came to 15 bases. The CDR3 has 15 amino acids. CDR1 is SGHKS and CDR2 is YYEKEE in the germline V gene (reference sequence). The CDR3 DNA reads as TGTGCCAGCAGCTTGTTTCACAGGGAATGGGAGACCCAGTACTTC. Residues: CASSLFHREWETQYF.

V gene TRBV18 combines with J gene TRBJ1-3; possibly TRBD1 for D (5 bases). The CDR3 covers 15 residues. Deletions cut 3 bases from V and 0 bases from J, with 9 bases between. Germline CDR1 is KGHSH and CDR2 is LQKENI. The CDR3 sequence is CASSPQGLSGNTIYF. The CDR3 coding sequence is TGTGCCAGCTCACCGCAGGGCCTCTCTGGAAACACCATATATTTT.

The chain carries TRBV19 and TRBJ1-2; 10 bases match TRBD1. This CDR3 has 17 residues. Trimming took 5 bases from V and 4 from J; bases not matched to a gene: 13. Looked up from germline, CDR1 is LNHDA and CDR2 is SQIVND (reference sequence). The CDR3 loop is CASSAGQGIIGSYGYTF. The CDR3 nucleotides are TGTGCCAGTAGTGCGGGACAGGGGATAATAGGAAGCTATGGCTACACCTTC.

CDR3 sequence reads: CAWSVLRDEQFF. The CDR3 DNA reads TGTGCCTGGAGTGTACTGAGGGATGAGCAGTTCTTC. This chain joins TRBV30 and TRBJ2-1; tentatively, D is TRBD2 (5 bases). V gave up 0 bases and J gave up 8 bases, with 8 bases separating them. The CDR3 is 12 amino acids. From germline, CDR1 is GTSNPN and CDR2 SVGIG (reference sequence).

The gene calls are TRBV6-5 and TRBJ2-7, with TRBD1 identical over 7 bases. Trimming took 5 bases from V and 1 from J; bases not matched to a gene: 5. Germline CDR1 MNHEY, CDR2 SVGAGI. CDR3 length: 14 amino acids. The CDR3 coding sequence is TGTGCCAGCAGTAAACAGGGGCTATCCTACGAGCAGTACTTC. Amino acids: CASSKQGLSYEQYF.

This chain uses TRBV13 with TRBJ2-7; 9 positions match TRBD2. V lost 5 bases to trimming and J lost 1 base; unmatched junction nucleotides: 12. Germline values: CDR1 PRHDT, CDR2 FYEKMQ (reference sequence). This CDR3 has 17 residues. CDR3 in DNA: TGTGCCAGCAGCCCGGTTCCGGCTAGCGGGAATTCCTACGAGCAGTACTTC. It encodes CASSPVPASGNSYEQYF. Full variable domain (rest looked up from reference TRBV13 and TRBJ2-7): AAGVIQSPRHLIKEKRETATLKCYPIPRHDTVYWYQQGPGQDPQFLISFYEKMQSDKGSIPDRFSAQQFSDYHSELNMSSLELGDSALYFCASSPVPASGNSYEQYFGPGTRLTVT.

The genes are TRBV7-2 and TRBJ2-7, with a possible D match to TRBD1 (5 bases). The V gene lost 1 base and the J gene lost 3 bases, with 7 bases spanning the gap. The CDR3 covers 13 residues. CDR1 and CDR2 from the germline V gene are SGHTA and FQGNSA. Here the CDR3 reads CASSLGTLYEQYF. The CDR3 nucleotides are TGTGCCAGCAGCTTAGGGACACTCTACGAGCAGTACTTC.

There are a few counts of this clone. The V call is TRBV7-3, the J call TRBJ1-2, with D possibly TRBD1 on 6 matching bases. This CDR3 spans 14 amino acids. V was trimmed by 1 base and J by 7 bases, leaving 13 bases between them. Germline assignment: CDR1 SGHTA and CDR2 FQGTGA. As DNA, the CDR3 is TGTGCCAGCAGCTTAAACAGCGGGGGCCGTGGCTACACCTTC. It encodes CASSLNSGGRGYTF.

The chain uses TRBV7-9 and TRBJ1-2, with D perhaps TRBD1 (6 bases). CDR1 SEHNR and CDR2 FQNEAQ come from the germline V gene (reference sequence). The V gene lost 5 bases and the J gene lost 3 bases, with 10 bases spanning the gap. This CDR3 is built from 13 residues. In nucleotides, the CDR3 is TGTGCCAGCAGCGGTGGACAGTACTATGGCTACACCTTC. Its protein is CASSGGQYYGYTF.

CDR3 sequence reads: CASSYSGQEPNTEAFF. The CDR3 coding sequence is TGTGCCAGCAGTTACTCTGGACAGGAACCGAACACTGAAGCTTTCTTT. J is TRBJ1-1 and V is TRBV6-2 or TRBV6-3, with 7 bases identical to TRBD1. Germline-derived CDR1 and CDR2 are MNHEY and SVGEGT. V lost 0 bases and J lost 1; bases outside the gene matches: 5. This CDR3 is built from 16 residues.

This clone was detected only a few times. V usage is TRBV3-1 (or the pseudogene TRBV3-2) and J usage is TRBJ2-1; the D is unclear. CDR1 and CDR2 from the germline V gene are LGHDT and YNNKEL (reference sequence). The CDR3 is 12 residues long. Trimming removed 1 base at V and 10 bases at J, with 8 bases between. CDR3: CASSQGRREQFF. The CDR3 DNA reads TGTGCCAGCAGCCAAGGAAGGCGGGAGCAGTTCTTC.

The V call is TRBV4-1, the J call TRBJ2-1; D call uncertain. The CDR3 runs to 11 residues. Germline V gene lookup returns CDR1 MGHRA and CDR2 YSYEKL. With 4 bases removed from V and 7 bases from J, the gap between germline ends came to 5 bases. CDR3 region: CASSRGNEQFF. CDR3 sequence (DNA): TGCGCCAGCAGCCGAGGTAATGAGCAGTTCTTC.

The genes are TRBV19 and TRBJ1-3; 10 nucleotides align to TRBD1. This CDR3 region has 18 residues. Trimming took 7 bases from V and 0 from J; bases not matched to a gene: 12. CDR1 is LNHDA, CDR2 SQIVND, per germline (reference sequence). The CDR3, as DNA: TGTGCCAGTAACGTCCCGGGACAGGGGCCCGACTCTGGAAACACCATATATTTT. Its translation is CASNVPGQGPDSGNTIYF.

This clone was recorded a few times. The CDR3 is CASSQTGWELFF. The CDR3 DNA reads TGTGCCAGCAGCCAGACAGGATGGGAGCTGTTTTTT. The chain links TRBV3-1 (or the pseudogene TRBV3-2) to TRBJ2-2, with a possible D match to TRBD1 (6 bases). Germline V gene sequence: CDR1 LGHDT, CDR2 YNNKEL (reference sequence). The CDR3 is made up of 12 amino acids. The V gene lost 3 bases and the J gene lost 9 bases, with 8 bases spanning the gap.

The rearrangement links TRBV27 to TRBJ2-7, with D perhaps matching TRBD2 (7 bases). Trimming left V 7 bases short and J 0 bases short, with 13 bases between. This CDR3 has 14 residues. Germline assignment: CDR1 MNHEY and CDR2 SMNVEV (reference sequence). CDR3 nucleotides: TGTGCCAGCAAATCGAGGGGGGGCTCCTACGAGCAGTACTTC. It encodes CASKSRGGSYEQYF.

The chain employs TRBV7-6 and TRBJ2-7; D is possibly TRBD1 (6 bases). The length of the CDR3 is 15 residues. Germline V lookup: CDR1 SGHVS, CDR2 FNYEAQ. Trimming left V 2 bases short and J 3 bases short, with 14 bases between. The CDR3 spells CASSLMGQVFYEQYF. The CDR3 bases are TGTGCCAGCAGCTTAATGGGACAAGTTTTCTACGAGCAGTACTTC.

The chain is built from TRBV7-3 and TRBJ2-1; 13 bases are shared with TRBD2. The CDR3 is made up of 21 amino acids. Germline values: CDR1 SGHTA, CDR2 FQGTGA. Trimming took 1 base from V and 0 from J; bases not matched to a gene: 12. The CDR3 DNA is TGTGCCAGCAGCTTAAGCCTCGGGACTAGCGGGATTACTAGCTCCTACAATGAGCAGTTCTTC. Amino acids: CASSLSLGTSGITSSYNEQFF.